This T cell receptor (beta chain) came from a study of identical twins. This CDR3 is 16 amino acids long. CDR1 is DFQATT, CDR2 SNEGSKA, per germline (reference sequence). The V and J ends lost 1 base and 3 bases respectively, with 18 bases between them. MiXCR was run by TCRdb on the 5' RACE reads, yielding one entry per CDR3 protein. In the table there are hundreds of thousands of distinct CDR3 sequences, over 20% of which are singletons. This clonotype has just a few counts. The same data also went into a second study, on T cells expressing NK-cell markers.

Sequenced: PBMCs. This TCR was sampled from a woman aged 18-29 years in good health. The chain has TRBV20-1 and TRBJ2-5; D could derive from TRBD1 or TRBD2 (5 bases each). The DNA of the CDR3 is TGCAGTGCTAGAGCGGGTACGGGACGCGTCGAAGAGACCCAGTACTTC. Residues: CSARAGTGRVEETQYF.